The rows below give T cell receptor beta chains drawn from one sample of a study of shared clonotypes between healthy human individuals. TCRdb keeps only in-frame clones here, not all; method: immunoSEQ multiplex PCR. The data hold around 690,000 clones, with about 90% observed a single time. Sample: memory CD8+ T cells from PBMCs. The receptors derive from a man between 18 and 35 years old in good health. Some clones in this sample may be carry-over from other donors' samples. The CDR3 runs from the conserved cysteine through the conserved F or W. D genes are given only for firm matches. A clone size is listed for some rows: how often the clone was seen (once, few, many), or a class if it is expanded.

DNA: TGTGCCAGCAGCGTAAAGGCGTGGTTCCTAGATACGCAGTATTTT
CDR3: CASSVKAWFLDTQYF
size: NA
V: TRBV9
D: NA
J: TRBJ2-3

DNA: TGTGCCAGCAGCCCGGCGGGCTTGGTCTATGAGCAGTTCTTC
CDR3: CASSPAGLVYEQFF
size: NA
V: TRBV9
D: NA
J: TRBJ2-1

DNA: TGCAGCGCCAGACAGGCCGGGTTTGACGAGCAGTACTTC
CDR3: CSARQAGFDEQYF
size: NA
V: TRBV29-1
D: NA
J: TRBJ2-7

DNA: TGTGCCAGCAGCGTGACTAGCGGGAACCCCAATGAGCAGTTCTTC
CDR3: CASSVTSGNPNEQFF
size: NA
V: TRBV9
D: TRBD2
J: TRBJ2-1

DNA: TGTGCCAGCAGTACGACTAGCACAGATACGCAGTATTTT
CDR3: CASSTTSTDTQYF
size: NA
V: TRBV13
D: NA
J: TRBJ2-3

DNA: TGTGCCAGTAGTAACCTAGCGGAGAGAGAGGAGCAGTACTTC
CDR3: CASSNLAEREEQYF
size: NA
V: TRBV19
D: TRBD2
J: TRBJ2-5

DNA: TGTGCCAGCAGCTTGGCCCCAGGGTATGCCTACGAGCAGTACTTC
CDR3: CASSLAPGYAYEQYF
size: NA
V: TRBV5-4
D: NA
J: TRBJ2-7

DNA: TGTGCCAGCAGTTGGGGAGGGAGGATCCCTGAAGCTTTCTTT
CDR3: CASSWGGRIPEAFF
size: NA
V: TRBV28
D: NA
J: TRBJ1-1

DNA: TGTGCCAGCAGCTCACCGCCCGGCTACACCTTC
CDR3: CASSSPPGYTF
size: NA
V: TRBV7-9
D: NA
J: TRBJ1-2

DNA: TGCGCCAGCAGCCAACACCGTTTAGTTTTCCAAAACATTCAGTACTTC
CDR3: CASSQHRLVFQNIQYF
size: NA
V: TRBV4-1
D: NA
J: TRBJ2-4

DNA: TGCAGCGTTGACGGGACAGCTGACACTGAAGCTTTCTTT
CDR3: CSVDGTADTEAFF
size: few
V: TRBV29-1
D: TRBD1
J: TRBJ1-1

DNA: TGTGCCAGCAGCGTAGCGGGGGCCCCTATGTACGAGACCCAGTACTTC
CDR3: CASSVAGAPMYETQYF
size: NA
V: TRBV9
D: NA
J: TRBJ2-5

DNA: TGTGCCAGCAGACACGATAGGGGGACTGAAGCTTTCTTT
CDR3: CASRHDRGTEAFF
size: NA
V: TRBV28
D: NA
J: TRBJ1-1

DNA: TGTGCCAGCAGAAAAGGACTAGCGGAGATCAAGTACGAGCAGTACTTC
CDR3: CASRKGLAEIKYEQYF
size: NA
V: TRBV28
D: TRBD2
J: TRBJ2-7

DNA: TGTGCCAGCAGCTTAGAGGGACCTCACTATGGCTACACCTTC
CDR3: CASSLEGPHYGYTF
size: NA
V: TRBV7-9
D: NA
J: TRBJ1-2

DNA: TGTGCCAGCAGTGATCCCGAGGGACGGTCAAATGAAAAACTGTTTTTT
CDR3: CASSDPEGRSNEKLFF
size: NA
V: TRBV6-1
D: NA
J: TRBJ1-4

DNA: TGTGCCAGCAGTCCCGGGAGTCCCTGGAACACTGAAGCTTTCTTT
CDR3: CASSPGSPWNTEAFF
size: NA
V: TRBV6-5
D: NA
J: TRBJ1-1

DNA: TGTGCCAGCAGCTTAAACCCAATGAGCACTGAAGCTTTCTTT
CDR3: CASSLNPMSTEAFF
size: NA
V: TRBV11-2
D: NA
J: TRBJ1-1

DNA: TGTGCCAGCAGCCCTCCAGCCCCCCGCCCCGGGGAGCTGTTTTTT
CDR3: CASSPPAPRPGELFF
size: once
V: TRBV28
D: NA
J: TRBJ2-2

DNA: TGTGCCAGCAGGATACAAGGAGGGTCCTACGAGCAGTACTTC
CDR3: CASRIQGGSYEQYF
size: NA
V: TRBV2
D: NA
J: TRBJ2-7

DNA: TGTGCCAGCCGGGAGGCGGGTGGTGGCCAGTACTTC
CDR3: CASREAGGGQYF
size: NA
V: TRBV27
D: TRBD2
J: TRBJ2-5

DNA: TGCGCCAGCAGCCAAGGGAGTGGCAATCAGCCCCAGCATTTT
CDR3: CASSQGSGNQPQHF
size: few
V: TRBV4-1
D: NA
J: TRBJ1-5

DNA: TGTGCCAGCAGCTCGCCGGGGACTGAAGCTTTCTTT
CDR3: CASSSPGTEAFF
size: NA
V: TRBV7-9
D: NA
J: TRBJ1-1

DNA: TGTGCCAGCAGCCTAGAGGCAGGGGGGTGGCTAGCGGGTCGATACAATGAGCAGTTCTTC
CDR3: CASSLEAGGWLAGRYNEQFF
size: NA
V: TRBV9
D: NA
J: TRBJ2-1

DNA: TGTGCCAGTAGTATAGGGTCGGGACCTCCCGGGGATACGCAGTATTTT
CDR3: CASSIGSGPPGDTQYF
size: once
V: TRBV19
D: NA
J: TRBJ2-3

DNA: TGTGCCAGCAGCTTAGCCGGGAGTTCCTACGAGCAGTACTTC
CDR3: CASSLAGSSYEQYF
size: NA
V: TRBV11-2
D: NA
J: TRBJ2-7